This T cell receptor beta chain was sequenced during a study of shared clonotypes between healthy human individuals. Healthy and HIV-negative, the adult donors had no recent acute infections or vaccinations. On this clone: Its target is unknown.

Sequencing was performed with immunoSEQ multiplex PCR; in TCRdb, only in-frame clones are kept and a portion is missing. The sample has about 670,000 clones, roughly 70% seen once. The CDR3 sequence is 12 residues long. Germline assignment: CDR1 SGHDT and CDR2 YYEEEE. Trimming stripped 0 bases from V and 5 bases from J, with 4 bases between. Whole-study findings and limits: For naive CD4 cells, roughly 4.8% of clonotypes were shared across a few donors.

The origin of this receptor is a woman in her twenties or thirties in good health. The rearrangement joins TRBV5-6 to TRBJ2-3; no clear D. Sequencing used memory CD4+ T cells sorted from blood. This sample's subset: CD45RA-negative fraction. The CDR3: CASSLGEDTQYF. In DNA form, the CDR3 reads TGTGCCAGCAGCTTGGGCGAAGATACGCAGTATTTT.